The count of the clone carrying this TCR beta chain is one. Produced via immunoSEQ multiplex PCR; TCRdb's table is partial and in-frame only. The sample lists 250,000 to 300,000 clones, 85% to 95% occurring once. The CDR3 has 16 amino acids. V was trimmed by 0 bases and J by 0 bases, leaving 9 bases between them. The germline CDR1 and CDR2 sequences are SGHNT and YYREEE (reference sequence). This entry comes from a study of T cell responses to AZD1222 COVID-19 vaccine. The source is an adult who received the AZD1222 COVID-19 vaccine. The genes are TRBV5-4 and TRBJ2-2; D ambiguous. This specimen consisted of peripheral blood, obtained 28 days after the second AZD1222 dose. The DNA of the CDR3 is TGTGCCAGCAGCTTGGCCGGGCCCTCGAACACCGGGGAGCTGTTTTTT. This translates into CASSLAGPSNTGELFF.